The rows below give T cell receptor beta chains drawn from one sample of a study of beta chain features in type 1 diabetes. Clones were read by immunoSEQ multiplex PCR, and TCRdb kept only the in-frame ones, dropping some. The top ten clones hold roughly 2% of a sample with more than 150,000 clones, 11% of them seen once. The sample consisted of central memory CD4+ T cells from blood. The receptors were sampled from a man aged 18 to 35 in good health. Both conserved end residues are part of each CDR3. The D gene is left open where the match is weak. The size field is filled for only some rows; it gives once, few, many or a size class.

.,TRBJ1-5,TRBV7-8,few,TGTGCCAGCAGCTTAGGAGGTTCCTGGGGCAATCAGCCCCAGCATTTT,CASSLGGSWGNQPQHF
.,TRBJ2-5,TRBV6-5,few,TGTGCCAGCAGTTTGGCGGGACTCCAGGGGGAGACCCAGTACTTC,CASSLAGLQGETQYF
.,TRBJ2-6,TRBV5-6,many,TGTGCCAGCAGCCTAACAGCGAACGTCCTGACTTTC,CASSLTANVLTF
.,TRBJ2-7,TRBV15,few,TGTGCCACCAGCAGAGGTCCGGGGGAGCAGTACTTC,CATSRGPGEQYF
TRBD2,TRBJ2-5,TRBV7-2,few,TGTGCCAGCAGCCAAGCTAGCGGGAGGCAGCAAGAGACCCAGTACTTC,CASSQASGRQQETQYF
.,TRBJ2-3,TRBV2,medium-sized,TGTGCCAGCAGCCCCGAACGTCTCCTCGGGGCTACGCAGTATTTT,CASSPERLLGATQYF
.,TRBJ2-4,TRBV28,few,TGTGCCAGCAGTTTAGACTCGGGAATAGCCAAAAACATTCAGTACTTC,CASSLDSGIAKNIQYF
.,TRBJ1-4,TRBV30,many,TGTGCCTGGAGTCCCCGGGGACGGACAACTAATGAAAAACTGTTTTTT,CAWSPRGRTTNEKLFF
.,TRBJ1-6,TRBV9,many,TGTGCCAGCAGCGTAAATAATTCACCCCTCCACTTT,CASSVNNSPLHF
.,TRBJ1-1,TRBV28,few,TGTGCCAGCAGCCCCCCCCGACAGGCGAGGACTGAAGCTTTCTTT,CASSPPRQARTEAFF
.,TRBJ2-2,TRBV30,few,TGTGCCTTGACGCGGGCAGCGAACGGGGAGCTGTTTTTT,CALTRAANGELFF
.,TRBJ2-5,TRBV6-6,few,TGTGCCAGCAGGTCTGGGTCAGAGACCCAGTACTTC,CASRSGSETQYF
.,TRBJ1-3,TRBV4-1,many,TGCGCCAGCAGCCAAGATTCTCGGGGGTACGGAAACACCATATATTTT,CASSQDSRGYGNTIYF
.,TRBJ1-1,TRBV19,few,TGTGCCGGATCCAGCCAGGGAGGCACTGAAGCTTTCTTT,CAGSSQGGTEAFF
.,TRBJ2-7,TRBV7-3,few,TGTGCCAGCAGCTCAGGACAGTCCTACGAGCAGTACTTC,CASSSGQSYEQYF
.,TRBJ2-5,TRBV29-1,.,TGCAGCGTTGTAGCAGGGCAAGAGACCCAGTACTTC,CSVVAGQETQYF
.,TRBJ1-2,TRBV9,many,TGTGCCAGCAGCGTAGCGGTTAAAAGTGGCTACACCTTC,CASSVAVKSGYTF